The clone carrying this T cell receptor beta chain was counted ten times or more. TCRdb reprocessed the PCR reads via MiXCR. This table has tens of thousands of clones, 14% to 15% appearing once. The data derive from a study of metastatic and nonmetastatic thyroid tumors. V shed 0 bases and J shed 7 bases, with 10 bases lying between them. Germline V gene data show CDR1 as MNHNS and CDR2 as SASEGT. The CDR3 runs to 14 residues. All patients were untreated before thyroid surgery. The source of this sequence is a female donor with papillary thyroid cancer or a benign thyroid nodule (not recorded which). Some clones in this sample may be carry-over from other donors' samples. The sample comprised blood. The V and J genes are TRBV6-1 and TRBJ2-1; D might be TRBD2 (6 bases). In nucleotides, the CDR3 is TGTGCCAGCAGTGAAGCGGGGACTTCAAATGAGCAGTTCTTC. This sequence encodes CASSEAGTSNEQFF.